This T cell receptor (beta chain) was obtained from a study of CD8 T cells in Susac syndrome. At the level of the study: When their blood was taken, the Susac syndrome patients had either not yet had any therapy, were taking corticosteroids, or were taking intravenous immunoglobulin alone.

Trimming took 7 bases from V and 1 from J, leaving 13 bases between them. CDR3 length equals 14 residues. Per the germline V gene, CDR1 is LNHNV and CDR2 is YYDKDF (reference sequence). With random hexamers, roughly 0.45 to 1 ug RNA was reverse transcribed. Amplification of TCR beta CDR3 by immunoSEQ multiplex PCR spanned 54 Vbeta and 13 Jbeta. TCRdb re-called the immunoSEQ multiplex PCR reads with MiXCR, one entry per CDR3 protein. The repertoire includes 70,000 to 100,000 distinct CDR3 sequences, approximately 96% of them detected once, and roughly 0.62% sits in the top ten. CD8+ and CD4+ blood T cells underwent TCR beta sequencing. The authors negatively isolated CD8+ and CD4+ T cells and FACS-enriched TEMRA cells.

Sequencing was done on a sample of CD8+ T cells from PBMCs. This chain joins TRBV15 and TRBJ1-1; D unresolved. The clonotype originates from a human donor with Susac syndrome. The DNA for the CDR3 is TGTGCCACCAATAAGCGGCTGCAGAACACTGAAGCTTTCTTT. It specifies CATNKRLQNTEAFF.